This entry is about one TCR beta chain. Original processing methods: Reference gene primer amplification gave estimated nucleated cell counts. Assay used: immunoSEQ multiplex PCR; TCRdb lists only in-frame clones, some missing. D and trimming were read from the DNA, whereas the V and J calls and clone size are those reported in that table. The data contain 200,000 to 300,000 clones, about 86% of them seen just once; the ten biggest clones take up over 7.5%. This CDR3 is 14 amino acids long. From germline, CDR1 is SNHLY and CDR2 FYNNEI. V was pared by 6 bases and J by 4 bases, with 4 bases of the junction left unmatched. The data were obtained in a study of blood T cell repertoires in COVID-19. As for the study in general: Italy, Spain and the United States were the sources of the convalescent and acute COVID-19 samples. In each case, the material was cDNA or gDNA derived from T cells, B-cell-depleted T cells, or PBMCs.

This chain uses TRBV2 with TRBJ2-7, with TRBD1 identical over 12 bases. The sequence was collected from a woman of 80 years or more with acute or convalescent COVID-19. Sample: peripheral blood. The CDR3 DNA reads TGTGCCAGCAGGATGGGACAGGGGGCATACGAGCAGTACTTC. Its protein product is CASRMGQGAYEQYF.